This T cell receptor beta chain was identified in a study of OX40 agonist ivuxolimab in advanced cancers. Notes on the study in general: In general, CD8+ T cells held more expanded clones than CD4+ did, on average. At 0.1 to 3.0 mg/kg, CD4+ and CD8+ blood T cells expanded clonally by week 6.

Libraries were prepared by immunoSEQ multiplex PCR; TCRdb keeps only in-frame clonotypes and omits some of them. The sample lists 60,000 to 70,000 clones, 80% to 90% seen once, with about 2% in the top ten. V lost 3 bases to trimming and J lost 8 bases; unmatched junction nucleotides: 5. This CDR3 has 15 residues. CDR1 LNHDA and CDR2 SQIVND come from the germline V gene (reference sequence). As to this clone: Its antigen is currently unknown.

The sequencing here drew on CD4+ or CD8+ T cells sorted from blood, taken in a trial of the OX40 agonist ivuxolimab. The chain uses TRBV19 and TRBJ2-1; TRBD2 agrees at 12 bases. This TCR was recovered from an adult with an advanced solid tumor such as melanoma, head and neck, liver or kidney cancer. CDR3 in amino acids: CASSITSGRQYEQFF. CDR3 in DNA: TGTGCCAGTAGTATTACTAGCGGGAGGCAGTATGAGCAGTTCTTC. The variable domain in full, completed from reference TRBV19 and TRBJ2-1, reads DGGITQSPKYLFRKEGQNVTLSCEQNLNHDAMYWYRQDPGQGLRLIYYSQIVNDFQKGDIAEGYSVSREKKESFPLTVTSAQKNPTAFYLCASSITSGRQYEQFFGPGTRLTVL.